This is a list of T cell receptor beta chains from one sample in a study of T-cell reconstitution after alpha-beta-depleted transplantation in children. TCRdb reprocessed the PCR reads via MiXCR and lists one record per CDR3 protein. The table shows 350,000 to 400,000 distinct CDR3 sequences, with around 20% occurring only once. The sequenced sample was PBMCs from the stem cell graft donor, obtained from the stem cell graft. The receptors shown here come from a human donor who donated a stem cell graft to a child with acute myeloid leukemia. Each CDR3 is given with its conserved first and last residue. Clone size is not always given. Where it is, it says once, few, many or a class for expanded clones.

v_call	j_call	clone_size	cdr3_aa
TRBV24-1	TRBJ2-1	many	CATSNPALGGNEQFF
TRBV12-3/TRBV12-4	TRBJ1-4	-	CASSFSNLGFEKLFF
TRBV18	TRBJ2-1	-	CASSPPMGIGLGRNEQFF
TRBV20-1	TRBJ2-5	-	CSAVSGRKETQYF
TRBV28	TRBJ2-7	-	CASSLPQLPAEEQYF
TRBV3-1	TRBJ2-1	-	CASCRGVLAPFDNEQFF
TRBV20-1	TRBJ1-2	few	CSAPGQGADYGYTF
TRBV6-5	TRBJ2-1	-	CASSYGGSSNEQFF
TRBV29-1	TRBJ2-1	many	CSVAKGGNEQFF
TRBV20-1	TRBJ1-1	many	CSGGDTEAFF